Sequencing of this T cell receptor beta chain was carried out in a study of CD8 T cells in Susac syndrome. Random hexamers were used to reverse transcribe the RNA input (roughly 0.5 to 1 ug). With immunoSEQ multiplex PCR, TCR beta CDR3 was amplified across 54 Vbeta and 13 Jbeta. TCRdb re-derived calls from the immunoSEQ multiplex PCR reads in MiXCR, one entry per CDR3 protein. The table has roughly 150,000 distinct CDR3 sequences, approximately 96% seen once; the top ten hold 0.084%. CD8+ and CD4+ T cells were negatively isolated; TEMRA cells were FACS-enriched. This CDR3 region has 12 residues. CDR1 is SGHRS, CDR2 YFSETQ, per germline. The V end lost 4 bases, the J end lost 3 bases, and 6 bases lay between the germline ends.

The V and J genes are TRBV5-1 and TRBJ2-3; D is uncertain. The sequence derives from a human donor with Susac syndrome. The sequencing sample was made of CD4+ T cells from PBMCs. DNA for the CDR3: TGCGCCAGCAGCCGTACAACAGATACGCAGTATTTT. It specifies CASSRTTDTQYF.